This TCR beta chain stems from a study of molecular identifiers for immune sequencing clone quantification. Study outcomes and limitations: Sizes of clones that are highly expanded could be underestimated (if identical TCR molecules share a barcode).

On this clonotype itself: Its antigen is as yet unknown.

A single record per CDR3 protein comes from TCRdb applying MiXCR to the PCR reads. The table includes around 470,000 distinct CDR3 sequences, about 26% detected once. Germline V gene sequence: CDR1 SGHRS, CDR2 YFSETQ. V dropped 0 bases and J dropped 3 bases, with 12 bases sitting between them. The CDR3 contains 15 residues. The sequence was collected from a human donor in good health. Some libraries in this study had Jurkat cell RNA spiked in. V usage is TRBV5-1 and J usage is TRBJ1-1; a weak D match, TRBD1 (5 bases). The sample comprised naive CD8+ T cells from blood, with Jurkat cell RNA spiked in. Indicated subset: FACS-sorted CD8+CD4-CCR7+CD45RA+ naive T cells. The CDR3 DNA reads TGCGCCAGCAGCTTGGTTTGGCAGGGTGACACTGAAGCTTTCTTT. As protein: CASSLVWQGDTEAFF.